The present TCR beta chain was sequenced within a study of control samples from healthy donors and cancer patients (dated by TCRdb to about 2020). Library preparation used the immunoSEQ multiplex PCR assay. TCRdb took this table from immuneACCESS and kept in-frame rearrangements with V and J called. Such tables lack part of the clones; where checked against another copy, unresolved V genes explain under half of the gap, and the rest is unexplained. The table for this sample lists about 190,000 clones. Around 2% of the sample rests with the top ten. A note on this clone: No cognate antigen has been identified for it.

For CDR1 and CDR2, the germline V gene (reference sequence) lists SEHNR and FQNEAQ. After removal of 8 bases from V and 0 bases from J, the junction retains 12 bases not matched to a gene. Taken from cysteine to phenylalanine, the CDR3 has 17 residues. The sequence is cut down to CDR3 DNA, 51 bases in frame from base 1. This TCR derives from a woman in her twenties or thirties in good health. Recombination joined TRBV7-9 with TRBJ2-2, with 7 bases aligning to TRBD2. Sequencing was carried out using blood. This receptor has the CDR3 CASSSLVGGANTGELFF. The DNA sequence reads TGTGCCAGCTCCTCCCTGGTGGGGGGGGCGAACACCGGGGAGCTGTTTTTT. Reference TRBV7-9 and TRBJ2-2 genes cover what lies past the CDR3, so the full variable domain is DTGVSQNPRHKITKRGQNVTFRCDPISEHNRLYWYRQTLGQGPEFLTYFQNEAQLEKSRLLSDRFSAERPKGSFSTLEIQRTEQGDSAMYLCASSSLVGGANTGELFFGEGSRLTVL.